One sample yielded the 4 T cell receptor beta chains listed below, sequenced in a study of OX40 agonist ivuxolimab in advanced cancers. The protocol was immunoSEQ multiplex PCR, while the TCRdb copy is restricted to in-frame clones and leaves out a portion. This sample has 70,000 to 80,000 clones, with just over 85% found just once. The sequencing here drew on CD4+ or CD8+ T cells sorted from blood, taken in a trial of the OX40 agonist ivuxolimab. The origin of the receptors is an adult with an advanced solid tumor such as melanoma, head and neck, liver or kidney cancer.

The rearrangement links TRBV18 to TRBJ2-3, with 7 bases aligning to TRBD1. The CDR3 consists of 14 residues. V was pared by 5 bases and J by 5 bases, with 7 bases of the junction left unmatched. From germline, CDR1 is KGHSH and CDR2 LQKENI. CDR3 sequence (DNA): TGTGCCAGCTCATCCCGGGACAGCGGAGATACGCAGTATTTT. Encoded protein: CASSSRDSGDTQYF.

This chain joins TRBV21-1 and TRBJ1-5; no check of the table's D call, TRBD1, against the DNA was made. TRBV21-1 has pseudogene status. The CDR3 spans 12 residues. CDR3 loop: CQGGRDNQPQHF. The CDR3 DNA sequence: TGCCAGGGGGGAAGGGATAATCAGCCCCAGCATTTT.

The chain has TRBV4-2 and TRBJ2-2; TRBD2 matches 13 bases. Looked up from germline, CDR1 is LGHNA and CDR2 is YNFKEQ. This CDR3 has 17 amino acids. Trimming cost V 5 bases and J 5 bases; bases outside gene matches: 8. CDR3 nucleotides: TGTGCCAGCAGCTTGCGGACTAGCGGGAGCGGAACCGGGGAGCTGTTTTTT. This sequence encodes CASSLRTSGSGTGELFF.

The chain joins TRBV5-5 to TRBJ1-5; 10 nucleotides match TRBD1. The CDR3 is 16 amino acids. Germline CDR1 and CDR2: SGHKS and YYEKEE (reference sequence). Trimming cost V 0 bases and J 4 bases; bases outside gene matches: 4. This CDR3 is CASSLGGQGTNQPQHF. The CDR3 coding sequence is TGTGCCAGCAGCTTGGGGGGACAGGGGACAAATCAGCCCCAGCATTTT.